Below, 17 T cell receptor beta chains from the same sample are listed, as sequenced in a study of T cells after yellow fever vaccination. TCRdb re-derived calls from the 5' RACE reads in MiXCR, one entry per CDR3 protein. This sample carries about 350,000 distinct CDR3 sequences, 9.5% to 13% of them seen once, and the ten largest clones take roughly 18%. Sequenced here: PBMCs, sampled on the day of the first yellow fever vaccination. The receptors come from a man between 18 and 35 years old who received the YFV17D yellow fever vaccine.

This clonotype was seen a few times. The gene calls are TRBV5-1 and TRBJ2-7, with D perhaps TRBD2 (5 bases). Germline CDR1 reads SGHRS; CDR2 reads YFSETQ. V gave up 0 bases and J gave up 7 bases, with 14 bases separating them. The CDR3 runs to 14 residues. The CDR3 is CASSLEASRGEQYF. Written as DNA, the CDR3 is TGCGCCAGCAGCTTGGAAGCGTCCAGAGGGGAGCAGTACTTC.

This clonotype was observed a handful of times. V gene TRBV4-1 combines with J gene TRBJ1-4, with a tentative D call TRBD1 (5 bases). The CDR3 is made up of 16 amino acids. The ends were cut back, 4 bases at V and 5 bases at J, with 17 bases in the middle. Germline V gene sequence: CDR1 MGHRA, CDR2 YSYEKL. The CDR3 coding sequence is TGCGCCAGCAGCCCCTTTGAGCAGGGTCCAAATGAAAAACTGTTTTTT. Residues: CASSPFEQGPNEKLFF.

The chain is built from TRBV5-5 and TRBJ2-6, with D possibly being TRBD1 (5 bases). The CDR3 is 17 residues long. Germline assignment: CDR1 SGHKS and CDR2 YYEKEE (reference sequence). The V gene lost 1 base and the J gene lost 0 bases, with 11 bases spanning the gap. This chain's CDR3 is CASSLWQGTSGANVLTF. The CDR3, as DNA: TGTGCCAGCAGCTTGTGGCAGGGTACCTCTGGGGCCAACGTCCTGACTTTC.

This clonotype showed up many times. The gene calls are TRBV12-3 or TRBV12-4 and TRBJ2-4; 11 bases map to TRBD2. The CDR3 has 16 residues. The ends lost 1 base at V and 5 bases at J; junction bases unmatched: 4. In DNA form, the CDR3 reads TGTGCCAGCAGTTTAGGTAGCGGGGGGGCTCAAAACATTCAGTACTTC. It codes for CASSLGSGGAQNIQYF.

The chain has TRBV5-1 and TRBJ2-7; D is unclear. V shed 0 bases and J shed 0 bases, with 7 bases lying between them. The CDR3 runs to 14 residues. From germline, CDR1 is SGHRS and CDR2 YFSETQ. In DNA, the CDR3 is TGCGCCAGCAGCTTGGGATTTTACTCCTACGAGCAGTACTTC. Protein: CASSLGFYSYEQYF.

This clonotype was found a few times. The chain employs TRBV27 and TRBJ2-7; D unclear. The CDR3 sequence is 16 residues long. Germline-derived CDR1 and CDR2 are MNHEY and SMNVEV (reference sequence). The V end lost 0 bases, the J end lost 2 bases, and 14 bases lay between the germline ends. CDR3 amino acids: CASSLSLPLDPYEQYF. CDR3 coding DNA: TGTGCCAGCAGTTTATCCCTTCCCCTAGATCCCTACGAGCAGTACTTC.

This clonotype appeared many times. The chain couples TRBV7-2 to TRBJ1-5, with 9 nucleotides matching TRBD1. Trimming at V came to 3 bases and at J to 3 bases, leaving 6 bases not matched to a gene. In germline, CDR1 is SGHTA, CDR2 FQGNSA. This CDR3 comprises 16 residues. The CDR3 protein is CASSLMTGGTNQPQHF. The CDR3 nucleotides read TGTGCCAGCAGCTTGATGACAGGGGGAACCAATCAGCCCCAGCATTTT.

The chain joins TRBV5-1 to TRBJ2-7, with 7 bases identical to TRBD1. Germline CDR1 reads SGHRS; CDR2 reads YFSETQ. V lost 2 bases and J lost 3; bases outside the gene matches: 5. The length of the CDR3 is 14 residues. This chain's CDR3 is CASSFGTAFYEQYF. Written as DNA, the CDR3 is TGCGCCAGCAGCTTCGGGACAGCATTCTACGAGCAGTACTTC.

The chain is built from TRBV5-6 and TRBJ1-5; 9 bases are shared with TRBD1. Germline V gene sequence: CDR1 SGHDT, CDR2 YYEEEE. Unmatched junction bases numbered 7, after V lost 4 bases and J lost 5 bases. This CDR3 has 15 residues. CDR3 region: CASSLRDREDQPQHF. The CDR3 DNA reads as TGTGCCAGCAGCCTCCGGGACAGGGAGGATCAGCCCCAGCATTTT. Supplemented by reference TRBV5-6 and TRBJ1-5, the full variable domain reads DAGVTQSPTHLIKTRGQQVTLRCSPKSGHDTVSWYQQALGQGPQFIFQYYEEEERQRGNFPDRFSGHQFPNYSSELNVNALLLGDSALYLCASSLRDREDQPQHFGDGTRLSIL.

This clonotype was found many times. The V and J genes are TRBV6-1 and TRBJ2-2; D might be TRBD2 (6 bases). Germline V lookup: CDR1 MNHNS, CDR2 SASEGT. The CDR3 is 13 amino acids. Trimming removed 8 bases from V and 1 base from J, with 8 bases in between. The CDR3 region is CASVEGNTGELFF. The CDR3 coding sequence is TGTGCCAGCGTGGAGGGGAACACCGGGGAGCTGTTTTTT.

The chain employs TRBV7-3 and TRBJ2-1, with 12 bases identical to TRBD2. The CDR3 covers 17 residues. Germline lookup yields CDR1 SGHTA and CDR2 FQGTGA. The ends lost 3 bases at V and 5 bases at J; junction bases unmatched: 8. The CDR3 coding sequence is TGTGCCAGCAGCTTTTGTCTAGCGGGGGGGCACAACAATGAGCAGTTCTTC. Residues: CASSFCLAGGHNNEQFF.

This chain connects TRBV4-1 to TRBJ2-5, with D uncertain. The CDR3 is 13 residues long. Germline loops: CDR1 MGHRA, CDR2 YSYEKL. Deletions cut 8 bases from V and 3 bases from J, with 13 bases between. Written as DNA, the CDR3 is TGCGCCAGCGGACCTCCGACGGAAGAGACCCAGTACTTC. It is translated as CASGPPTEETQYF.

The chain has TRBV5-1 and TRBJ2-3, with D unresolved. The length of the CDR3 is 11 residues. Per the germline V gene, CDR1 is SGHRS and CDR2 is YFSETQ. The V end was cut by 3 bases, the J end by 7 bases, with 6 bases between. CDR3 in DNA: TGCGCCAGCAGCTCTATCAATACGCAGTATTTT. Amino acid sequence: CASSSINTQYF.

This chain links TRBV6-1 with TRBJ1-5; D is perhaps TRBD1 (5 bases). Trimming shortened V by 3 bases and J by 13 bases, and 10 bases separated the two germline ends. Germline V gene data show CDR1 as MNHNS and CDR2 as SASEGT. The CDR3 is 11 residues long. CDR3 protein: CASSDSQGQHF. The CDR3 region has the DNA TGTGCCAGCAGTGATTCGCAGGGACAGCATTTT.

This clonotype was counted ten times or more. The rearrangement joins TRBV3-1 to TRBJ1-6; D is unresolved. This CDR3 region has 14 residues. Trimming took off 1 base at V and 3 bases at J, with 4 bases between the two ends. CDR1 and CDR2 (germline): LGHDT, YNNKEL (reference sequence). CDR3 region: CASSQAVYNSPLHF. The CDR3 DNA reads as TGTGCCAGCAGCCAAGCGGTCTATAATTCACCCCTCCACTTT.

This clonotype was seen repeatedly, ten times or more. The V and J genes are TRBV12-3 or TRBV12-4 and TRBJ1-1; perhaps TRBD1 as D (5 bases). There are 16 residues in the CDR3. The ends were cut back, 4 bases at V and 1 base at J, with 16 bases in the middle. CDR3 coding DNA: TGTGCCAGCAGTTACCGGGACGGGTTGAAGAACACTGAAGCTTTCTTT. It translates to CASSYRDGLKNTEAFF.

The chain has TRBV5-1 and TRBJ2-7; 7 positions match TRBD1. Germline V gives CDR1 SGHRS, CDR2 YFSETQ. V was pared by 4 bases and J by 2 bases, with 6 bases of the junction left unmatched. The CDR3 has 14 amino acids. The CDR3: CASSRAGGTYEQYF. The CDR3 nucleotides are TGCGCCAGCAGCCGGGCAGGGGGAACCTACGAGCAGTACTTC.